This T cell receptor beta chain was recovered during a study of T cells after posttransplantation cyclophosphamide. The V gene's germline CDR1 is MGHDK and CDR2 SYGVNS. The CDR3 is 14 amino acids. V shed 5 bases and J shed 0 bases, with 10 bases lying between them. Measured with immunoSEQ multiplex PCR; TCRdb has only the in-frame clones, and not every one. The data show approximately 40,000 clones, none appearing only once, with around 2.1% held by the ten largest. This clone was recorded many times. This receptor was identified in a middle-aged man in good health, CMV-negative, and a related stem cell transplant donor. The rearrangement joins TRBV25-1 to TRBJ1-1; D call uncertain. The sample comprised PBMCs. CDR3 amino acids: CASSRGLMNTEAFF. The CDR3 nucleotides read TGTGCCAGCAGTCGCGGACTAATGAACACTGAAGCTTTCTTT.